This T cell receptor (beta chain) was documented in a study of shared clonotypes between healthy human individuals. About the research overall: With ages of 18 to 49, the donors were two women and three men. Used for every donor were three CD4 naive, three CD4 memory, two CD8 naive and one CD8 memory plate. General observations from the study: Clonotypes not shared had lower generation probabilities than those common to all four donors. Sampling covered nothing but blood. Tissue TCR repertoires likely differ from those found in blood.

Germline CDR1 MDHEN, CDR2 SYDVKM. J lost 1 base, V lost 6 bases, and 5 bases had no gene match. There are 15 residues in the CDR3. Comment on this clone: The antigen is unknown.

Sequencing was performed with immunoSEQ multiplex PCR; in TCRdb, only in-frame clones are kept and a portion is missing. This sample has about 2.4 million clones, with over 85% found just once. The gene calls are TRBV28 and TRBJ1-2; 10 nucleotides line up with TRBD1. Sequencing input: naive CD4+ T cells from PBMCs. Subset denoted: CD45RA+ positively selected. The clonotype was recovered from a man aged 18 to 29 in good health. Some clones in this sample may be carry-over from other donors' samples. This CDR3 is CASSFWTGGNYGYTF. CDR3 DNA: TGTGCCAGCAGCTTTTGGACAGGGGGTAACTATGGCTACACCTTC.